A single sample is the source of the 15 T cell receptor beta chains below, sequenced in a study of radiotherapy plus CTLA-4 blockade in lung cancer. The assay was immunoSEQ multiplex PCR, and TCRdb's table has in-frame clones only and misses some. The sample holds 80,000 to 100,000 clones, roughly 74% seen once. Sequenced here: peripheral blood, sampled from a patient treated with radiotherapy plus ipilimumab. The receptors shown here come from a human donor with non-small cell lung cancer who had a partial response to radiotherapy plus ipilimumab. Some clones in this sample may be carry-over from other donors' samples.

J is TRBJ1-4 and V is TRBV28; 8 nucleotides match TRBD1. Germline V gene lookup returns CDR1 MDHEN and CDR2 SYDVKM. V was clipped by 5 bases and J by 8 bases; unmatched bases: 13. The CDR3 contains 16 residues. CDR3 in amino acids: CASSPPLTGVGEKLFF. In nucleotides, the CDR3 is TGTGCCAGCAGTCCTCCTCTGACAGGGGTGGGGGAAAAACTGTTTTTT.

The chain carries TRBV9 and TRBJ1-3, with D possibly matching TRBD1 (6 bases). There are 17 residues in the CDR3. V lost 3 bases, J lost 0 bases, and 16 bases lay in between. In germline, CDR1 is SGDLS, CDR2 YYNGEE. The CDR3: CASSAGRGGASGNTIYF. The DNA for the CDR3 is TGTGCCAGCAGCGCCGGGAGGGGGGGTGCCTCTGGAAACACCATATATTTT.

With regard to this clone: The same CDR3 can be traced to other DNA sequences in this sample. The chain uses TRBV5-1 and TRBJ1-2; D is uncertain. Germline loops: CDR1 SGHRS, CDR2 YFSETQ. Trimming removed 5 bases at V and 0 bases at J, with 14 bases between. This CDR3 comprises 15 residues. This CDR3 reads CASREETKANYGYTF. The CDR3 DNA is TGCGCCAGCAGGGAGGAAACTAAAGCTAACTATGGCTACACCTTC.

This rearrangement joins TRBV5-1 to TRBJ2-5, with D possibly TRBD2 on 7 matching bases. The CDR3 sequence is 14 residues long. Trimming removed 0 bases at V and 5 bases at J, with 11 bases between. Germline CDR1 and CDR2: SGHRS and YFSETQ. The CDR3 loop reads CASSLVAGAETQYF. In DNA, the CDR3 is TGCGCCAGCAGCTTGGTCGCGGGGGCGGAGACCCAGTACTTC.

The CDR3 DNA is TGTGCCACCAGCAGAGGAGGGCGGGGAGGGGAAGCTTTCTTT. This codes for CATSRGGRGGEAFF. J is TRBJ1-1 and V is TRBV15; D is undetermined. The CDR3 runs to 14 residues. Germline CDR1 and CDR2: LNHNV and YYDKDF (reference sequence). Trimming took 1 base from V and 8 from J, leaving 14 bases between them.

The chain couples TRBV7-2 to TRBJ2-5; 7 bases map to TRBD2. This CDR3 is built from 15 residues. The junction had 10 bases not matched to a gene; V was cut back by 5 bases and J by 4 bases. The germline CDR1 and CDR2 sequences are SGHTA and FQGNSA. CDR3 residues: CASSPRELAGETQYF. The CDR3 DNA sequence: TGTGCCAGCAGCCCACGGGAGTTAGCGGGAGAGACCCAGTACTTC.

V gene TRBV5-4 combines with J gene TRBJ1-1; a weak D match, TRBD1 (6 bases). Germline assignment: CDR1 SGHNT and CDR2 YYREEE (reference sequence). This CDR3 is 14 amino acids long. The V end lost 4 bases, the J end lost 2 bases, and 12 bases lay between the germline ends. The CDR3 DNA sequence: TGTGCCAGCAGCGGTGGACAGCTAAACACTGAAGCTTTCTTT. Protein sequence: CASSGGQLNTEAFF.

In regard to this clone: Other nucleotide sequences in the sample specify the same CDR3. The V call is TRBV27, the J call TRBJ2-2; 8 bases line up with TRBD2. The CDR3 spans 16 residues. Germline lookup yields CDR1 MNHEY and CDR2 SMNVEV (reference sequence). Unmatched junction bases numbered 6, after V lost 5 bases and J lost 1 base. CDR3 DNA: TGTGCCAGCAGTCCCAGACTAGCGAGGAACACCGGGGAGCTGTTTTTT. Translated, it gives CASSPRLARNTGELFF.

This clone occurred a few times. The chain recombines TRBV18 with TRBJ2-6; D not resolved. CDR3 length: 16 amino acids. CDR1 is KGHSH and CDR2 is LQKENI in the germline V gene. V was trimmed by 0 bases and J by 1 base, leaving 7 bases between them. This CDR3 reads CASSPPAKSGANVLTF. Written as DNA, the CDR3 is TGTGCCAGCTCACCACCGGCAAAGTCTGGGGCCAACGTCCTGACTTTC.

This rearrangement joins TRBV6-5 to TRBJ1-1, with D perhaps matching TRBD1 (5 bases). Trimming stripped 5 bases from V and 10 bases from J, with 20 bases between. Germline V CDR1 and CDR2: MNHEY, SVGAGI. The CDR3 totals 14 residues. CDR3 amino acids: CASSRQGSTLLAFF. DNA for the CDR3: TGTGCCAGCAGTCGTCAGGGCTCGACCCTTTTAGCTTTCTTT.

The J gene is TRBJ1-1, the V gene TRBV9; D possibly corresponds to TRBD1 (5 bases). The CDR3 extends over 14 amino acids. Trimming removed 3 bases from V and 6 bases from J, with 15 bases in between. Germline values: CDR1 SGDLS, CDR2 YYNGEE. CDR3 nucleotides: TGTGCCAGCAGCGAGGCGGGGGGAGCGGCTGAAGCTTTCTTT. The encoded protein is CASSEAGGAAEAFF.

This clone occurred once. Here the CDR3 reads CASSIQGDYGYTF. The CDR3 nucleotides are TGTGCCAGTAGTATACAGGGGGACTATGGCTACACCTTC. The genes are TRBV19 and TRBJ1-2; 7 bases agree with TRBD1. The germline gives CDR1 LNHDA, CDR2 SQIVND (reference sequence). The trim removed 2 bases at V and 3 bases at J, leaving 0 bases unmatched. The CDR3 extends over 13 amino acids.

The chain employs TRBV5-1 and TRBJ1-1; TRBD1 matches at 8 bases. This CDR3 is 15 amino acids long. Trimming removed 4 bases from V and 0 bases from J; junction bases left unmatched: 5. The germline CDR1 and CDR2 sequences are SGHRS and YFSETQ. DNA for the CDR3: TGCGCCAGCAGCCCAAGGACAGGGATGAACACTGAAGCTTTCTTT. This gives the protein CASSPRTGMNTEAFF. The entire variable domain, with the rest obtained from reference TRBV5-1 and TRBJ1-1, is as follows: KAGVTQTPRYLIKTRGQQVTLSCSPISGHRSVSWYQQTPGQGLQFLFEYFSETQRNKGNFPGRFSGRQFSNSRSEMNVSTLELGDSALYLCASSPRTGMNTEAFFGQGTRLTVV.

The chain employs TRBV5-5 and TRBJ2-3; TRBD2 might be the D (5 bases). The CDR3 extends over 15 amino acids. Germline CDR1 reads SGHKS; CDR2 reads YYEKEE (reference sequence). V was trimmed by 0 bases and J by 8 bases, leaving 16 bases between them. As DNA, the CDR3 is TGTGCCAGCAGCTTGGATCTGGTATCCGGAGGTACGCAGTATTTT. It specifies CASSLDLVSGGTQYF.

Only one count was recorded for this clone. The V call is TRBV14, the J call TRBJ2-7, with D possibly TRBD2 on 6 matching bases. This CDR3 is built from 14 residues. The V end lost 4 bases, the J end lost 6 bases, and 16 bases lay between the germline ends. Looked up from germline, CDR1 is SGHDN and CDR2 is FVKESK. CDR3: CASSRAAGFFEQYF. In nucleotides, the CDR3 is TGTGCCAGCAGCCGAGCCGCGGGGTTCTTCGAGCAGTACTTC.